This note documents a single T cell receptor beta chain sequence. The data derive from a study of shared clonotypes between healthy human individuals. Background on the study: Per-donor plates numbered three CD4 naive, three CD4 memory, two CD8 naive and one CD8 memory.

Tens of thousands of T cell genomes (approximately 180 ng DNA) went into each sorted-subset replicate. The method was immunoSEQ multiplex PCR; TCRdb's version includes in-frame clones alone and lacks a portion of them. The sample includes about 1.1 million clones, 70% to 85% of them seen just once. Healthy HIV-negative adults with no recent acute infections or vaccinations were recruited as donors. The clonotype originates from a young man in good health. Some clones in this sample may be carry-over from other donors' samples. The material sequenced was memory CD4+ T cells from PBMCs. Documented subset: CD45RA-negative fraction.

The CDR3 bases are TGTGCCAGCAGTTACAGACCTGGCACTGAGCAGTTCTTC. This codes for CASSYRPGTEQFF. The rearrangement joins TRBV6-5 to TRBJ2-1; D is uncertain. The ends were cut back, 2 bases at V and 9 bases at J, with 11 bases in the middle. The length of the CDR3 is 13 residues. CDR1 MNHEY and CDR2 SVGAGI come from the germline V gene.